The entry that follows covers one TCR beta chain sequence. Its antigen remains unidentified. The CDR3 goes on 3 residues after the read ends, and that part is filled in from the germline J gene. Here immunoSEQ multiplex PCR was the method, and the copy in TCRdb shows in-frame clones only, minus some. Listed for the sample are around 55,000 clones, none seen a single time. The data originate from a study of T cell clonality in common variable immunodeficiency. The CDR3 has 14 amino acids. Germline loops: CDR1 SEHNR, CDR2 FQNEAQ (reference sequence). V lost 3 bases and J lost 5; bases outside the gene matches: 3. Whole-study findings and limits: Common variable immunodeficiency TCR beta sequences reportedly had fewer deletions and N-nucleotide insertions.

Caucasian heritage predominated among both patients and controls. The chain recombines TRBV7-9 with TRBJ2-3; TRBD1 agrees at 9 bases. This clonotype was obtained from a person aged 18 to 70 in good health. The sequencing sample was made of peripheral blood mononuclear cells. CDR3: CASSLTGGGDTQYF. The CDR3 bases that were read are TGTGCCAGCAGCTTGACAGGGGGAGGAGATACG.